Listed below are T cell receptor beta chains from one sample, sequenced in a study of blood T cell repertoires in COVID-19. Produced via immunoSEQ multiplex PCR; TCRdb's table is partial and in-frame only. The table has 140,000 or so clones, around nine tenths seen once. The sample taken for sequencing was peripheral blood. The receptors derive from a man in his sixties with active or convalescent COVID-19. CDR3s include the opening cysteine and the closing phenylalanine or tryptophan. The D gene is left open where the match is weak. The listing skips clone size in some rows; elsewhere it reads once, few, many or a size class.

NA TRBJ1-1 TRBV14 TRBD1 TGTGCCAGCAGCCTGCGGGACAGCCAAGGAGCTTTCTTT CASSLRDSQGAFF
NA TRBJ2-1 TRBV3-1/TRBV3-2 TRBD2 TGTGCCAGCAGCCAAGCTGGGACTAGCGGGAGGGTTCCTCAGTTCTTC CASSQAGTSGRVPQFF
NA TRBJ2-7 TRBV2 TRBD1 TGTGCCAGCAGTGGGACAGGGGGCCGCTACGAGCAGTACTTC CASSGTGGRYEQYF
NA TRBJ2-2 TRBV5-4 NA TGTGCCAGCAGCCCCATCCGGGGAGGATTCGACACCGGGGAGCTGTTTTTT CASSPIRGGFDTGELFF
NA TRBJ1-3 TRBV19 NA TGTGCCAGTAGTCCGCAGGTGATGGGAAACACCATATATTTT CASSPQVMGNTIYF
NA TRBJ2-5 TRBV7-3 TRBD1 TGTGCCAGCAGCCCTGGACAGGGCCACCCCCGGGATAGGGAGACCCAGTACTTC CASSPGQGHPRDRETQYF
NA TRBJ1-5 TRBV6-5 NA TGTGCCACCCACCGAGGGCGTTCGGATCAGCCCCAGCATTTT CATHRGRSDQPQHF
NA TRBJ1-2 TRBV15 TRBD1 TGTGCCACCAGCAGAGAGAGACAGGGGGAGTATGGCTACACCTTC CATSRERQGEYGYTF
once TRBJ1-6 TRBV30 NA TGTGCCTGGAGTGTTTTGTCTTTTAATTCACCCCTCCACTTT CAWSVLSFNSPLHF
NA TRBJ1-3 TRBV11-2 TRBD1 TGTGCCAGCAGCTCGAGGGGGGGACAGGTGCTCTCTGGAAACACCATATATTTT CASSSRGGQVLSGNTIYF
NA TRBJ2-7 TRBV10-3 NA TGTGCCATCAGTGAGTGGCCCTCTCTCTCCTACGAGCAGTACTTC CAISEWPSLSYEQYF